The rows below give T cell receptor beta chains drawn from one sample of a study of blood T cell repertoires in COVID-19. This table comes from immunoSEQ multiplex PCR, and its TCRdb copy is limited to in-frame clones, with some not included. This sample has 200,000 to 300,000 clones, with around nine tenths found just once. What was sequenced was peripheral blood. All receptors derive from a woman aged 55-70 years who had recovered from COVID-19. Each CDR3 is given without its conserved first and last residue.

>TRBJ1-2|TRBV4-1
ASSQTAYGYT
>TRBJ1-5|TRBV7-9
ASSFSPGQGANQPQH
>TRBJ2-2|TRBV15
ATSEEVAVPGELF
>TRBJ1-1|TRBV28
ASSLPLRDTEAF
>TRBJ2-2|TRBV27
ASSLSAGELF
>TRBJ1-1|TRBV10-3
AIRNTGGWDTEAF
>TRBJ2-5|TRBV11-2
ASSSSPGVQETQY
>TRBJ2-1|TRBV5-4
ASSRTGTYYNEQF
>TRBJ2-5|TRBV7-6
ASSLAMDSGGWETQY
>TRBJ1-2|TRBV6-5
ASSHDIYGYT
>TRBJ1-4|TRBV3-1/TRBV3-2
ASTHGQFNEKLF
>TRBJ1-5|TRBV10-3
AISESADQPQH
>TRBJ2-7|TRBV6-1
ASSGPLRQGAYEQY
>TRBJ2-3|TRBV7-8
ASSLVQAAWRADTQY
>TRBJ1-6|TRBV7-2
ASSPGQLRNSPLH
>TRBJ1-5|TRBV29-1
SVSGQGNQPQH
>TRBJ2-3|TRBV11-3
ASSLDLGTDTQY
>TRBJ1-2|TRBV6-5
ASSYLPMDRNYGYT
>TRBJ2-2|TRBV5-1
ASRQDTTGELF
>TRBJ1-3|TRBV15
ATRYSGMGSGNTIY
>TRBJ2-2|TRBV9
ASTPGLATAGELF
>TRBJ2-1|TRBV2
ASRTGQGGIEQF
>TRBJ2-3|TRBV9
ASSLGLTTDTQY
>TRBJ1-2|TRBV28
ASSLSEFVQRGYT
>TRBJ2-1|TRBV19
ASSITSFPYNEQF
>TRBJ1-6|TRBV6-4
ASSDQVQGHPLH
>TRBJ2-7|TRBV18
ASSPRTGNYEQY
>TRBJ1-3|TRBV4-3
ASSQGDRGGNTIY
>TRBJ2-1|TRBV5-6
ASSSRGPKQNNEQF